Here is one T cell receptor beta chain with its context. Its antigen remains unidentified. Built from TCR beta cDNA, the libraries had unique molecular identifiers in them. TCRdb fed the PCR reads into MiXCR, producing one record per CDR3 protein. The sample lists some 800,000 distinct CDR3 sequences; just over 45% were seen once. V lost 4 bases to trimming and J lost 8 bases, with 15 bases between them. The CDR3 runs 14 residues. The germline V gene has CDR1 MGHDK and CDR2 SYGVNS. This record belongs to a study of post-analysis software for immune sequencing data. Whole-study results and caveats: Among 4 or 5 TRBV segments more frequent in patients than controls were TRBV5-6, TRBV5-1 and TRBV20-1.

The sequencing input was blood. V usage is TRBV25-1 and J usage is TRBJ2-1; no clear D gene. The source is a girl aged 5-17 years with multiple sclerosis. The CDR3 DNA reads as TGTGCCAGCAGTGGCCCTAGTATCTCGGATGAGCAGTTCTTC. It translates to CASSGPSISDEQFF.